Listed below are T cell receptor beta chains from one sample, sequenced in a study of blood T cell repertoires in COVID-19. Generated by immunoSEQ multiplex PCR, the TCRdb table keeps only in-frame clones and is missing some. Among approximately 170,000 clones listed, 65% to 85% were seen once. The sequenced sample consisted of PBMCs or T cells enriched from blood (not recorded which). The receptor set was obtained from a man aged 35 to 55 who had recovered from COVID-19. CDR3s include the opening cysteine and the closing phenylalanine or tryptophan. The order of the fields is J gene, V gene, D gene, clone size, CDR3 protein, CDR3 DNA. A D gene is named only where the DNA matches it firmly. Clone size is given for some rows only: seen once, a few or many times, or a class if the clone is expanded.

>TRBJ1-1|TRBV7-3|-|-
CASSPEGMNTEAFF
TGTGCCAGCAGCCCGGAGGGGATGAACACTGAAGCTTTCTTT
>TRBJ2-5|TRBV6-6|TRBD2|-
CASSYRTSGGEETQYF
TGTGCCAGCAGTTATCGGACTAGCGGGGGGGAAGAGACCCAGTACTTC
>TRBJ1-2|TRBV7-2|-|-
CASSPWTPLDYGYTF
TGTGCCAGCAGCCCTTGGACTCCCCTAGATTATGGCTACACCTTC
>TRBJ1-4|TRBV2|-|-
CASRSGGGEKLFF
TGTGCCAGCAGGTCCGGGGGTGGCGAAAAACTGTTTTTT
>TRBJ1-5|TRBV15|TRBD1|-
CATSRTGAYQPQHF
TGTGCCACCAGCCGAACAGGGGCGTATCAGCCCCAGCATTTT
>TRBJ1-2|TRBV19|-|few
CASRDRQAANYGYTF
TGTGCCAGCAGAGACCGACAGGCCGCTAACTATGGCTACACCTTC
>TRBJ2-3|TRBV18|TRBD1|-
CASSPTGGLTDTQYF
TGTGCCAGCTCACCGACAGGGGGCCTCACAGATACGCAGTATTTT
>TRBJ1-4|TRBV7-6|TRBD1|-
CASGQGNEKLFF
TGTGCCAGCGGACAGGGGAATGAAAAACTGTTTTTT
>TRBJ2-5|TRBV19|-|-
CASSMGAQGQTQYF
TGTGCCAGTAGTATGGGGGCCCAAGGGCAGACCCAGTACTTC
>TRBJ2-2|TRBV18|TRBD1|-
CASSPAGTGGTGELFF
TGTGCCAGCTCACCTGCCGGGACAGGCGGCACCGGGGAGCTGTTTTTT
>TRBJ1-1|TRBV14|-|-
CASSSRGTEAFF
TGTGCCAGCAGCTCCCGGGGGACTGAAGCTTTCTTT
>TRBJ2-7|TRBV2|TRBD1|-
CASSDGQGDEQYF
TGTGCCAGCAGTGATGGGCAGGGGGACGAGCAGTACTTC
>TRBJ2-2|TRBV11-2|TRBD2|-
CASSGLSGGVNTGELFF
TGTGCCAGCAGCGGACTTAGCGGGGGGGTTAACACCGGGGAGCTGTTTTTT
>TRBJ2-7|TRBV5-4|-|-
CASSSPAGRPNSEQYF
TGTGCCAGCAGCTCCCCGGCAGGCAGGCCGAACTCCGAGCAGTACTTC
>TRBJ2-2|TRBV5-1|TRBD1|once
CASSWTGGSNTGELFF
TGCGCCAGCAGCTGGACAGGGGGATCGAACACCGGGGAGCTGTTTTTT
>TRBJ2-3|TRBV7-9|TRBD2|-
CASSPTSGEWADTQYF
TGTGCCAGCAGCCCGACTAGCGGGGAGTGGGCAGATACGCAGTATTTT
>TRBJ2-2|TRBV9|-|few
CASSVAPRQGGFAGELFF
TGTGCCAGCAGCGTAGCTCCCCGTCAGGGGGGCTTCGCCGGGGAGCTGTTTTTT
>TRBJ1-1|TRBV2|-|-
CASSGGVAPTEAFF
TGTGCCAGCAGTGGGGGGGTCGCCCCCACTGAAGCTTTCTTT
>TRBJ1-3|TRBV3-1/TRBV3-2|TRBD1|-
CASSQRTGAGNTIYF
TGTGCCAGCAGCCAACGGACAGGGGCTGGAAACACCATATATTTT
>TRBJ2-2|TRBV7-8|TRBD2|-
CASSHGLAGTGELFF
TGTGCCAGCAGCCATGGACTAGCTGGCACCGGGGAGCTGTTTTTT
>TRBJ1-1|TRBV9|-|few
CASSSIQSEAFF
TGTGCCAGCAGTTCTATACAGTCTGAAGCTTTCTTT
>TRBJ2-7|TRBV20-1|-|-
CSASRGGEYEQYF
TGCAGTGCTAGTAGAGGGGGGGAATACGAGCAGTACTTC
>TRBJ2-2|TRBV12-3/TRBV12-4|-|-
CASSFESGELFF
TGTGCCAGCAGTTTTGAGTCCGGGGAGCTGTTTTTT
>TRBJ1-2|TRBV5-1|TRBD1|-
CASSAYRGLGYTF
TGCGCCAGCAGCGCGTACAGGGGGCTTGGCTACACCTTC
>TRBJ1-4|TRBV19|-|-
CASTFGGSEEKLFF
TGTGCCAGTACCTTCGGGGGTTCGGAGGAAAAACTGTTTTTT
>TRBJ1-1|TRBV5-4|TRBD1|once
CASSSRTGRDTEAFF
TGTGCCAGCAGCTCGAGGACAGGGAGGGACACTGAAGCTTTCTTT
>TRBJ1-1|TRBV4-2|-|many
CASSHDRGANTEAFF
TGTGCCAGCAGCCACGACCGGGGAGCAAACACTGAAGCTTTCTTT
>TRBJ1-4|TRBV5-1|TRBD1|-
CASSSEQGVVREKLFF
TGCGCCAGCAGCTCCGAACAGGGGGTGGTTAGAGAAAAACTGTTTTTT